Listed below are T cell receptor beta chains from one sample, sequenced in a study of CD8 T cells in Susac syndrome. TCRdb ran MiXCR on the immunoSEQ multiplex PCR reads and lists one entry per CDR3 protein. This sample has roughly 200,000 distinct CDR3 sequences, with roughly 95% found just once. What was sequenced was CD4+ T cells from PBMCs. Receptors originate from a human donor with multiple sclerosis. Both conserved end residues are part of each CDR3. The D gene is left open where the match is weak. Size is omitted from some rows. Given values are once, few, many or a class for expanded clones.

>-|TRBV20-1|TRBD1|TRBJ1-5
CSATDRGDQPQHF
TGCAGTGCCACTGACAGGGGGGATCAGCCCCAGCATTTT
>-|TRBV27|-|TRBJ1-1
CASSFQGYNTEAFF
TGTGCCAGCAGTTTTCAAGGATACAACACTGAAGCTTTCTTT
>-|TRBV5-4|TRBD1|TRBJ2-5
CASSLPRGQGAETQYF
TGTGCCAGCAGCTTACCCCGGGGACAGGGAGCAGAGACCCAGTACTTC
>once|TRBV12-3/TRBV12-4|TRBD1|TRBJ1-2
CASSRSDRAYGYTF
TGTGCCAGCAGTCGATCCGACAGGGCGTATGGCTACACCTTC
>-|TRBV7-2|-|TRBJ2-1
CASSADPAYNEQFF
TGTGCCAGCAGCGCCGACCCTGCCTACAATGAGCAGTTCTTC
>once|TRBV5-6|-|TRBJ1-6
CASSIPQHNSPLHF
TGTGCCAGCAGCATTCCACAACATAATTCACCCCTCCACTTT
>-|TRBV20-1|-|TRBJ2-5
CSARVPGGRWETQYF
TGCAGTGCTAGAGTCCCCGGGGGTAGGTGGGAGACCCAGTACTTC
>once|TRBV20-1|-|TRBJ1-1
CSARRGRGTEAFF
TGCAGTGCTAGACGGGGAAGGGGCACTGAAGCTTTCTTT
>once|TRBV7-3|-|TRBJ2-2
CASSPSFTGELFF
TGTGCCAGCAGCCCCTCCTTCACCGGGGAGCTGTTTTTT
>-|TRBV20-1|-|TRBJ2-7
CSARLDRLSYEQYF
TGCAGTGCTAGACTCGACAGGCTCTCCTACGAGCAGTACTTC
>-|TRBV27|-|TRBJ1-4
CASSFGQSNEKLFF
TGTGCCAGCAGTTTCGGACAGAGTAATGAAAAACTGTTTTTT
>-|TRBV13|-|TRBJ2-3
CASSLPQASTDTQYF
TGTGCCAGCAGCTTACCACAGGCTAGCACAGATACGCAGTATTTT
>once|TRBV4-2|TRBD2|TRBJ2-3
CASSQETSGGADTQYF
TGTGCCAGCAGCCAGGAGACTAGCGGGGGTGCAGATACGCAGTATTTT
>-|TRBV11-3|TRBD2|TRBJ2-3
CASSRGVADTQYF
TGTGCCAGCAGCCGGGGGGTTGCAGATACGCAGTATTTT
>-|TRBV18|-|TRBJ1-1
CASSPRTESLNTEAFF
TGTGCCAGCTCACCACGGACAGAAAGCCTGAACACTGAAGCTTTCTTT
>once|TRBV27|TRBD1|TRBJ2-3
CASSLLRPRQGAKDTQYF
TGTGCCAGCAGTCTATTAAGACCGAGACAGGGGGCAAAAGATACGCAGTATTTT
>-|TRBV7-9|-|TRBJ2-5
CASSLVRETQYF
TGTGCCAGCAGCTTAGTGCGGGAGACCCAGTACTTC
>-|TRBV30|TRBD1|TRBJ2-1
CAWNTGQGAYNEQFF
TGTGCCTGGAATACGGGACAGGGGGCCTACAATGAGCAGTTCTTC
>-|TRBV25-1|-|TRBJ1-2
CASSDTGRGYGYTF
TGTGCCAGCAGTGATACGGGCAGGGGATATGGCTACACCTTC
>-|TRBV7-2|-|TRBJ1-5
CASSLDISNQPQHF
TGTGCCAGCAGCTTAGACATTAGCAATCAGCCCCAGCATTTT
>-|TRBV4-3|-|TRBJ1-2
CASSQSHRAMGGYTF
TGCGCCAGCAGCCAATCGCACAGGGCCATGGGCGGCTACACCTTC
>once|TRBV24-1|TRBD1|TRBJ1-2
CATSSTGNYGYTF
TGTGCCACCAGTTCGACAGGGAACTATGGCTACACCTTC
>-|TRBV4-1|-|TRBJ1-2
CASSQEPQDLRGYTF
TGCGCCAGCAGCCAAGAACCACAGGATTTGCGAGGCTACACCTTC
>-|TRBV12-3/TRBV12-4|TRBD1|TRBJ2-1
CASRRGTGGMFF
TGTGCCAGCAGGCGGGGGACAGGGGGAATGTTCTTC
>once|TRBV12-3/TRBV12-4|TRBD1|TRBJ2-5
CASSPGTERRETQYF
TGTGCCAGCAGTCCCGGGACAGAGCGGCGGGAGACCCAGTACTTC
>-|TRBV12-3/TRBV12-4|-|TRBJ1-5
CASQYRYNQPQHF
TGTGCCAGCCAATACAGGTACAATCAGCCCCAGCATTTT
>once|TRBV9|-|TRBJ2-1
CASSTRGGSSYNEQFF
TGTGCCAGCAGCACCCGAGGGGGGAGCTCCTACAATGAGCAGTTCTTC
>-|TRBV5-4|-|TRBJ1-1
CASSLRGPLNTEAFF
TGTGCCAGCAGCTTGAGGGGCCCCTTGAACACTGAAGCTTTCTTT
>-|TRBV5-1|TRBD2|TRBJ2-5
CASSPTSLEETQYF
TGCGCCAGCAGCCCGACTAGCCTCGAAGAGACCCAGTACTTC
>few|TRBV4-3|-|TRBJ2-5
CASSSGSGQETQYF
TGCGCCAGCAGCTCTGGGAGCGGCCAAGAGACCCAGTACTTC
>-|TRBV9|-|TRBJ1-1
CASSVAGANTEAFF
TGTGCCAGCAGCGTAGCGGGGGCGAACACTGAAGCTTTCTTT
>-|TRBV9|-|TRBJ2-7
CASSRRRGSSYEQYF
TGTGCCAGCAGCCGCCGTCGGGGGAGCTCCTACGAGCAGTACTTC
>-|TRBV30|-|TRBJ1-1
CAWSGPTSNTEAFF
TGTGCCTGGAGTGGGCCCACGTCGAACACTGAAGCTTTCTTT
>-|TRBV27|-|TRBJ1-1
CASSPLGGRTEAFF
TGTGCCAGCAGTCCCCTTGGGGGTCGGACTGAAGCTTTCTTT
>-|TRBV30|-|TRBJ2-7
CAWSVGGREQYF
TGTGCCTGGAGTGTGGGGGGGCGGGAGCAGTACTTC
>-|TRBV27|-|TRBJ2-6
CASSPYAAGANVLTF
TGTGCCAGCAGTCCGTACGCGGCCGGGGCCAACGTCCTGACTTTC
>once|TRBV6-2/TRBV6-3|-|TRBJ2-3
CASTATRPARNTDTQYF
TGTGCCAGCACCGCGACTAGGCCGGCGCGGAACACAGATACGCAGTATTTT
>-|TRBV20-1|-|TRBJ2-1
CSARGLVGNEQFF
TGCAGTGCTAGAGGTCTAGTCGGGAATGAGCAGTTCTTC
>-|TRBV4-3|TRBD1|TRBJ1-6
CASSLQGAGSPLHF
TGCGCCAGCAGCTTACAGGGGGCTGGGTCACCCCTCCACTTT
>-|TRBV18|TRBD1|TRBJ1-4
CASSRWTGEKLFF
TGTGCCAGCTCACGATGGACAGGCGAAAAACTGTTTTTT
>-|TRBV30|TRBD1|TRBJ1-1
CAWSGDRGTEAFF
TGTGCCTGGAGTGGGGACAGGGGAACTGAAGCTTTCTTT
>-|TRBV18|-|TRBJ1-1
CASSPSANTEAFF
TGTGCCAGCTCACCGAGCGCGAACACTGAAGCTTTCTTT
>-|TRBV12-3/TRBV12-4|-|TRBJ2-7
CASSFMERHEQYF
TGTGCCAGCAGTTTTATGGAACGACATGAGCAGTACTTC
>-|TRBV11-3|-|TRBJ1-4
CASSLDRATNEKLFF
TGTGCCAGCAGCTTGGACCGAGCAACTAATGAAAAACTGTTTTTT
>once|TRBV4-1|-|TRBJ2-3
CASSQPGGGGNTQYF
TGCGCCAGCAGCCAACCTGGGGGAGGTGGGAATACGCAGTATTTT
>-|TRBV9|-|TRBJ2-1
CASSVQESSYNEQFF
TGTGCCAGCAGCGTACAGGAGAGCTCCTACAATGAGCAGTTCTTC
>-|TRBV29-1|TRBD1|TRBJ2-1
CSVGRGRGTGVSNEQFF
TGCAGCGTTGGTCGAGGGAGGGGGACAGGGGTTAGTAATGAGCAGTTCTTC
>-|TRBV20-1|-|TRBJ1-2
CSARPDSYGYTF
TGCAGTGCTAGGCCGGACAGCTATGGCTACACCTTC
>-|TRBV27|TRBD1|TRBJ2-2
CASNRGQGNTGELFF
TGTGCCAGCAACAGGGGGCAGGGAAACACCGGGGAGCTGTTTTTT
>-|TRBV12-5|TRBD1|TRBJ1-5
CASGSTQQGAAVNQPQHF
TGTGCTAGTGGTTCCACCCAACAGGGGGCGGCCGTCAATCAGCCCCAGCATTTT
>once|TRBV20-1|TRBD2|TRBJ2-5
CSARRGLAGTETQYF
TGCAGTGCTAGACGGGGACTAGCGGGGACGGAGACCCAGTACTTC
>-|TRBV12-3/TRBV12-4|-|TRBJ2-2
CASSLPRDGSNTGELFF
TGTGCCAGCAGCCTCCCGAGGGACGGCTCGAACACCGGGGAGCTGTTTTTT
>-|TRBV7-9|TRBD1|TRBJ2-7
CASSFQGQGTYEQYF
TGTGCCAGCAGCTTCCAGGGACAGGGAACCTACGAGCAGTACTTC
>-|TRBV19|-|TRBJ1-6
CASSRGGNNSPLHF
TGTGCCAGTAGTAGAGGTGGAAATAATTCACCCCTCCACTTT
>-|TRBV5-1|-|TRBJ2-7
CASSLDQGDEQYF
TGCGCCAGCAGCTTGGACCAGGGCGACGAGCAGTACTTC
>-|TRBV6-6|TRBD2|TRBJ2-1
CASSKGLAGANEQFF
TGTGCCAGCAGTAAGGGACTAGCGGGGGCCAATGAGCAGTTCTTC
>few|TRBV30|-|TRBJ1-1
CAWSSWGGTNTEAFF
TGTGCCTGGAGTAGCTGGGGAGGGACTAACACTGAAGCTTTCTTT